Listed here are 18 T cell receptor beta chains from one sample, sequenced in a study of T-cell memory formation after mild COVID-19. MiXCR, run by TCRdb on the 5' RACE reads, gives a single entry per CDR3 protein. The profile covers roughly 600,000 distinct CDR3 sequences, with about 20% appearing a single time and more than 10% taken by the ten largest. Source material: PBMCs or a T cell subset sorted from them (not recorded which). The receptor source for this set is an adult woman who had mild COVID-19 (a few samples of this study predate the infection). Cell type and time point are not known.

The V and J genes are TRBV20-1 and TRBJ2-3; D remains unclear. This CDR3 is 11 amino acids long. V dropped 0 bases and J dropped 4 bases, with 2 bases sitting between them. CDR1 is DFQATT, CDR2 SNEGSKA, per germline (reference sequence). CDR3 coding DNA: TGCAGTGCTAGAGAGGCAGATACGCAGTATTTT. It translates to CSAREADTQYF.

The table lists this clonotype with a few counts. The chain is built from TRBV30 and TRBJ2-3; 7 bases are shared with TRBD1. This CDR3 contains 14 residues. Trimming cost V 5 bases and J 3 bases; bases outside gene matches: 8. Germline V gives CDR1 GTSNPN, CDR2 SVGIG (reference sequence). The CDR3 loop is CAWDPTGKTDTQYF. DNA of the CDR3: TGTGCCTGGGACCCGACAGGGAAGACAGATACGCAGTATTTT. Combining the CDR3 with reference TRBV30 and TRBJ2-3 gives the whole variable domain SQTIHQWPATLVQPVGSPLSLECTVEGTSNPNLYWYRQAAGRGLQLLFYSVGIGQISSEVPQNLSASRPQDRQFILSSKKLLLSDSGFYLCAWDPTGKTDTQYFGPGTRLTVL.

At least ten counts were recorded for this clonotype. V is TRBV12-3 or TRBV12-4 and J is TRBJ2-3, with 8 bases matching TRBD2. V lost 7 bases, J lost 4 bases, and 7 bases stayed unmatched. The CDR3 is 14 residues long. In DNA form, the CDR3 reads TGTGCCAGCAAAAGCGGGAGTAGCGCAGATACGCAGTATTTT. As protein: CASKSGSSADTQYF.

The rearrangement uses TRBV3-1 and TRBJ2-7; the D call may be TRBD1 or TRBD2 (5 bases each). Trimming took off 1 base at V and 0 bases at J, with 16 bases between the two ends. CDR1 is LGHDT and CDR2 is YNNKEL in the germline V gene (reference sequence). The CDR3 loop spans 17 amino acids. The CDR3 bases are TGTGCCAGCAGCCAAGGCATATCCGGGGCTAACTCCTACGAGCAGTACTTC. It encodes CASSQGISGANSYEQYF.

This chain joins TRBV3-1 and TRBJ2-3; no reliable D call. The CDR3 is 16 amino acids. The germline V and J ends were trimmed by 0 bases and 1 base, with 11 bases remaining between them. Germline V gene lookup returns CDR1 LGHDT and CDR2 YNNKEL (reference sequence). CDR3 DNA: TGTGCCAGCAGCCAAGATCCCGCCTCCGGCACAGATACGCAGTATTTT. Protein: CASSQDPASGTDTQYF.

In this sample, this clonotype turned up a few times. This rearrangement joins TRBV30 to TRBJ2-1; 8 nucleotides line up with TRBD2. V lost 0 bases and J lost 0; bases outside the gene matches: 7. Germline V CDR1 and CDR2: GTSNPN, SVGIG (reference sequence). This CDR3 spans 17 amino acids. The CDR3 DNA follows: TGTGCCTGGAGTGTACCGGCTAGCGGGCTCTCCTACAATGAGCAGTTCTTC. Translated, it gives CAWSVPASGLSYNEQFF.

This clonotype was seen only a few times. The V gene is TRBV7-9, the J gene TRBJ1-6; possible D gene TRBD1, 6 bases. CDR3 size: 14 residues. V shed 6 bases and J shed 5 bases, with 11 bases lying between them. Germline CDR1 and CDR2: SEHNR and FQNEAQ (reference sequence). The CDR3 region is CASRTDRDNSPLHF. The CDR3 DNA reads TGTGCCAGCAGAACGGACAGAGATAATTCACCCCTCCACTTT.

There are a few counts of this clonotype. The gene calls are TRBV6-2 or TRBV6-3 and TRBJ2-1, with TRBD2 matching over 8 bases. V was clipped by 6 bases and J by 15 bases; unmatched bases: 7. This CDR3 comprises 11 residues. Germline V lookup: CDR1 MNHEY, CDR2 SVGEGT. CDR3 DNA sequence: TGTGCCAGCAGACGCCGGACTAGCTGGTTCTTC. Its protein product is CASRRRTSWFF.

For the CDR3, the DNA is TGCGCCAGCAGCATGGAAGGCAGGGGATTCGCCTACGAGCAGTACTTC. Its translation is CASSMEGRGFAYEQYF. The chain has TRBV5-1 and TRBJ2-7; a weak D match, TRBD1 (6 bases). The CDR3 is 16 residues long. The V and J ends lost 4 bases and 2 bases respectively, with 19 bases between them. Germline V gene lookup returns CDR1 SGHRS and CDR2 YFSETQ.

This chain connects TRBV12-3 or TRBV12-4 to TRBJ1-1; TRBD1 agrees at 7 bases. With 3 bases clipped from V and 2 bases from J, the junction kept 3 bases outside the gene matches. This CDR3 is built from 14 residues. The CDR3 is CASSLHRGNTEAFF. In DNA form, the CDR3 reads TGTGCCAGCAGTTTGCACAGGGGTAACACTGAAGCTTTCTTT.

This clonotype was picked up a small number of times. This chain links TRBV21-1 with TRBJ2-7; the listed D gene, TRBD2, was not tested against the DNA. TRBV21-1 has pseudogene status. CDR3 size: 17 residues. In nucleotides, the CDR3 is TGTGCCAGCAGCACCATCATAGCGAGTAGAGCGTTCTACGAGCAGTACTTC. Protein sequence: CASSTIIASRAFYEQYF.

The CDR3 region has the DNA TGTGCCAGCAGTTTCAATGGCAATTATGGCTACACCTTC. Protein product: CASSFNGNYGYTF. This chain joins TRBV12-3 or TRBV12-4 and TRBJ1-2; D uncertain. The germline V and J ends were trimmed by 3 bases and 5 bases, with 10 bases remaining between them. The CDR3 is 13 residues long.

This clonotype occurred many times. V gene TRBV5-1 combines with J gene TRBJ1-3, with D possibly matching TRBD1 (6 bases). Deletions cut 0 bases from V and 4 bases from J, with 14 bases between. Germline V gene lookup returns CDR1 SGHRS and CDR2 YFSETQ. CDR3 length: 16 residues. The CDR3 here is CASSLGPKTGGNTIYF. CDR3 nucleotide sequence: TGCGCCAGCAGCTTGGGCCCGAAGACAGGAGGAAACACCATATATTTT. The complete variable domain, with remaining parts taken from reference TRBV5-1 and TRBJ1-3, reads KAGVTQTPRYLIKTRGQQVTLSCSPISGHRSVSWYQQTPGQGLQFLFEYFSETQRNKGNFPGRFSGRQFSNSRSEMNVSTLELGDSALYLCASSLGPKTGGNTIYFGEGSWLTVV.

In its sample, this clonotype was seen a few times. The J gene is TRBJ2-7, the V gene TRBV7-8, with no clear D. Germline CDR1 SGHVS, CDR2 FQNEAQ. This CDR3 has 15 residues. Trimming pared 3 bases from V and 2 bases from J, leaving 14 bases between. The CDR3 loop reads CASSFRPGGAYEQYF. The CDR3 DNA reads TGTGCCAGCAGCTTTAGGCCCGGTGGGGCCTACGAGCAGTACTTC. Drawing the rest from reference TRBV7-8 and TRBJ2-7, the complete variable domain is GAGVSQSPRYKVAKRGQDVALRCDPISGHVSLFWYQQALGQGPEFLTYFQNEAQLDKSGLPSDRFFAERPEGSVSTLKIQRTQQEDSAVYLCASSFRPGGAYEQYFGPGTRLTVT.

The chain employs TRBV5-4 and TRBJ2-3, with D possibly TRBD1 on 6 matching bases. Germline loops: CDR1 SGHNT, CDR2 YYREEE (reference sequence). The germline V and J ends were trimmed by 2 bases and 2 bases, with 12 bases remaining between them. CDR3 length: 15 amino acids. CDR3 bases: TGTGCCAGCAGCTTTGGGACATTGGCCACAGATACGCAGTATTTT. Translating gives CASSFGTLATDTQYF.

This clonotype was found a few times. The rearrangement links TRBV15 to TRBJ2-1; 9 bases map to TRBD2. Germline loops: CDR1 LNHNV, CDR2 YYDKDF (reference sequence). The CDR3 is 15 residues long. Losses at the gene ends were 1 base for V and 4 bases for J; bases not matched to a gene: 2. The CDR3 DNA sequence: TGTGCCACCAGCAGAGGACTAGCGGAGTACAATGAGCAGTTCTTC. It codes for CATSRGLAEYNEQFF.

The chain recombines TRBV6-6 with TRBJ2-7, with 9 positions matching TRBD1. This CDR3 comprises 16 residues. Germline V gene lookup returns CDR1 MNHNY and CDR2 SVGAGI (reference sequence). J lost 2 bases, V lost 0 bases, and 5 bases had no gene match. CDR3 loop: CASSYSPGQGTYEQYF. DNA for the CDR3: TGTGCCAGCAGTTACTCTCCGGGACAGGGCACCTACGAGCAGTACTTC.

The chain employs TRBV7-9 and TRBJ1-3; 7 bases line up with TRBD1. Losses at the gene ends were 4 bases for V and 5 bases for J; bases not matched to a gene: 8. Per germline, CDR1 SEHNR and CDR2 FQNEAQ (reference sequence). This CDR3 is built from 15 residues. CDR3 sequence: CASSSSGQTRNTIYF. CDR3 DNA sequence: TGTGCCAGCAGCTCGTCGGGACAGACCAGAAACACCATATATTTT.